This T cell receptor beta chain appears in the sequencing data of a study of T cell responses to AZD1222 COVID-19 vaccine. Overall study findings and caveats: Reports say nearly half of spike-specific TCRs go after unmutated variant regions.

The germline V and J ends were trimmed by 6 bases and 6 bases, with 5 bases remaining between them. The germline gives CDR1 DFQATT, CDR2 SNEGSKA (reference sequence). The CDR3 contains 9 residues. On this clone itself: What it binds is not known.

Here immunoSEQ multiplex PCR was the method, and the copy in TCRdb shows in-frame clones only, minus some. In the table there are roughly 130,000 clones, about 91% of which are singletons. The chain has TRBV20-1 and TRBJ1-2; D unresolved. The sequence was obtained from an adult in good health. The sample here was peripheral blood, taken on day 0 of AZD1222 vaccination. The CDR3 DNA sequence: TGCAGTGCAACGGATGGCTACACCTTC. This sequence encodes CSATDGYTF.